The sequence of this T cell receptor beta chain was determined in a study of blood T cell repertoires in COVID-19. TCRdb's copy holds only in-frame clones and misses some; the assay was immunoSEQ multiplex PCR. The sample holds hundreds of thousands of clones, 70% to 90% seen once. The study assigned cohorts using participant-reported clinical history. With 3 bases clipped from V and 2 bases from J, the junction kept 4 bases outside the gene matches. The CDR3 is 15 amino acids. The germline gives CDR1 SGHRS, CDR2 YFSETQ. This TCR derives from a woman in her twenties or thirties who had recovered from COVID-19. The sample consisted of PBMCs or T cells enriched from blood (not recorded which). The chain is built from TRBV5-1 and TRBJ2-7, with 11 bases matching TRBD2. CDR3 sequence (DNA): TGCGCCAGCAGCTCTGGGACTAGCGGAGCCTACGAGCAGTACTTC. This translates into CASSSGTSGAYEQYF.